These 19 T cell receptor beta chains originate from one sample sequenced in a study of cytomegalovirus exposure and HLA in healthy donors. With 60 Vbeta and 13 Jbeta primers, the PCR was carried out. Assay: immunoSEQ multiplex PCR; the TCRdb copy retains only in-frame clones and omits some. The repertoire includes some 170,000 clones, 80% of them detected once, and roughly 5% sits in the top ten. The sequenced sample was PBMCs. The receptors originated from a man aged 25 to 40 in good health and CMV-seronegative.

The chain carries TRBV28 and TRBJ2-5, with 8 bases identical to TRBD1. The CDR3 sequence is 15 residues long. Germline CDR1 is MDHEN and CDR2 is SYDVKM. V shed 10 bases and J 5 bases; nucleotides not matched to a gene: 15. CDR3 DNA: TGTGCCACCACGACTCAGGGGGCGGACTGGGAGACCCAGTACTTC. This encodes CATTTQGADWETQYF.

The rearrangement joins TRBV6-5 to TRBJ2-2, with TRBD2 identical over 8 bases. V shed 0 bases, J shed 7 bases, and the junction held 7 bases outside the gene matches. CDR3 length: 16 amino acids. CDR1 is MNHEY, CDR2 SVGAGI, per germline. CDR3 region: CASSYSLLTSGGELFF. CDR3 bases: TGTGCCAGCAGTTACTCATTACTAACTAGCGGCGGGGAGCTGTTTTTT.

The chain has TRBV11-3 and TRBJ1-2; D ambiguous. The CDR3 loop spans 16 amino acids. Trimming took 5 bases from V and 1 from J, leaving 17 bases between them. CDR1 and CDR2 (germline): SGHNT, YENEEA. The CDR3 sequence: CASSLSSGNRNYGYTF. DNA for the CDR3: TGTGCCAGCAGCCTTTCCTCCGGGAATCGTAACTATGGCTACACCTTC.

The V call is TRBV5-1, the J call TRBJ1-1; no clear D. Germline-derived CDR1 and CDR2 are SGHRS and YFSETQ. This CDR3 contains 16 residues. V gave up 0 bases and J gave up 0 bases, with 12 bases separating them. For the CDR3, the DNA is TGCGCCAGCAGCTTGGCCGACACGATAGTGAACACTGAAGCTTTCTTT. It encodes CASSLADTIVNTEAFF.

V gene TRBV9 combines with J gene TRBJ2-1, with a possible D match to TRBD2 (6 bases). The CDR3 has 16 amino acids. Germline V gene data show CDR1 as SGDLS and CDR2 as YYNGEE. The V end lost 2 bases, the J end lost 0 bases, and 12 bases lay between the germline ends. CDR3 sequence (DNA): TGTGCCAGCAGCGTGGGCTGGGGGGACTCCTACAATGAGCAGTTCTTC. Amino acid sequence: CASSVGWGDSYNEQFF. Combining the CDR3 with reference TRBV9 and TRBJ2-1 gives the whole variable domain DSGVTQTPKHLITATGQRVTLRCSPRSGDLSVYWYQQSLDQGLQFLIQYYNGEERAKGNILERFSAQQFPDLHSELNLSSLELGDSALYFCASSVGWGDSYNEQFFGPGTRLTVL.

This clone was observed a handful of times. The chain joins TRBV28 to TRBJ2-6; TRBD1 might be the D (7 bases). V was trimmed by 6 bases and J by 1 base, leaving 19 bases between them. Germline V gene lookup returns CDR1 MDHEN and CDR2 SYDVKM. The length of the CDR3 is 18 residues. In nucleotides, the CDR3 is TGTGCCAGCAGCCTAAAGTTGGAGGGGGCTTCTGGGGCCAACGTCCTGACTTTC. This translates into CASSLKLEGASGANVLTF.

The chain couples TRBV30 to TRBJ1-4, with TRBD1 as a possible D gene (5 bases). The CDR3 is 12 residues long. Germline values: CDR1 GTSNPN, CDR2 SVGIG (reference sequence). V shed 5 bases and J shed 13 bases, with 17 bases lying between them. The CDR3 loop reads CAWGPMTDRLFF. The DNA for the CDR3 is TGTGCCTGGGGGCCCATGACTGACAGACTGTTTTTT.

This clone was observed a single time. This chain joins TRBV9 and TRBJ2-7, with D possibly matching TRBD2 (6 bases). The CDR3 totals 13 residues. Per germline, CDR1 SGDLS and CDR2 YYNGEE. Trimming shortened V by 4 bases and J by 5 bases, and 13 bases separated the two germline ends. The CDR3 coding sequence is TGTGCCAGCAGCCTGACGGGGGTTAACGAGCAGTACTTC. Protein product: CASSLTGVNEQYF.

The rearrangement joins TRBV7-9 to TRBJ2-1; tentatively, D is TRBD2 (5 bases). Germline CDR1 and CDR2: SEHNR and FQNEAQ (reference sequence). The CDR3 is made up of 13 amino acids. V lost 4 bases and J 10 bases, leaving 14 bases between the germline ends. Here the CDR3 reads CASSSLPGGEQFF. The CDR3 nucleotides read TGTGCCAGCAGCTCCCTCCCAGGCGGGGAGCAGTTCTTC. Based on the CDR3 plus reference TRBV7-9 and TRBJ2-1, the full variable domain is DTGVSQNPRHKITKRGQNVTFRCDPISEHNRLYWYRQTLGQGPEFLTYFQNEAQLEKSRLLSDRFSAERPKGSFSTLEIQRTEQGDSAMYLCASSSLPGGEQFFGPGTRLTVL.

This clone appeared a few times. The CDR3 nucleotides are TGTGCCAGCAGCTCAGAACGGGGGGCAATGAACACTGAAGCTTTCTTT. Amino acid sequence: CASSSERGAMNTEAFF. The chain has TRBV11-2 and TRBJ1-1; a possible D gene is TRBD1 (6 bases). CDR3 length: 16 amino acids. The V gene's germline CDR1 is SGHAT and CDR2 FQNNGV. V dropped 4 bases and J dropped 0 bases, with 15 bases sitting between them.

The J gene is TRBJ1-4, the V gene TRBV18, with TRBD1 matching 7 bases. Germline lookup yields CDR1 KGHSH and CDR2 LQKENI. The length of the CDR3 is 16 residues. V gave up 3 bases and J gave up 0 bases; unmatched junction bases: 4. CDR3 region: CASSPDRTSTNEKLFF. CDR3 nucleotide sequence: TGTGCCAGCTCACCGGACAGGACCTCAACTAATGAAAAACTGTTTTTT. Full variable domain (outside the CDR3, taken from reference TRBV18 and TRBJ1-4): NAGVMQNPRHLVRRRGQEARLRCSPMKGHSHVYWYRQLPEEGLKFMVYLQKENIIDESGMPKERFSAEFPKEGPSILRIQQVVRGDSAAYFCASSPDRTSTNEKLFFGSGTQLSVL.

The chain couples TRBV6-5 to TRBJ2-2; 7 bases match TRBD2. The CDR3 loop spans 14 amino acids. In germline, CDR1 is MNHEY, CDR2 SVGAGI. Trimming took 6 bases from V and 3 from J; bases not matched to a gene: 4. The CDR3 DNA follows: TGTGCCAGCAGGGGGGGGGAGGACACCGGGGAGCTGTTTTTT. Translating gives CASRGGEDTGELFF.

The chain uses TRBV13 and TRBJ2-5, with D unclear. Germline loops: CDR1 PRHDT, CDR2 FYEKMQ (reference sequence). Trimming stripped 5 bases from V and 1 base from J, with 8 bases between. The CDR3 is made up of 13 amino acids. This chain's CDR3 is CASSPPVQETQYF. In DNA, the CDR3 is TGTGCCAGCAGCCCGCCGGTCCAAGAGACCCAGTACTTC.

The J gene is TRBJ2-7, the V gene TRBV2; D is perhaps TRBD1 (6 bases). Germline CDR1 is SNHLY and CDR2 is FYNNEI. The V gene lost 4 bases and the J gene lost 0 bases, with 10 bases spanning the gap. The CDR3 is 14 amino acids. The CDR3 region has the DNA TGTGCCAGCAGTGGGACAGTGAGCTCCTACGAGCAGTACTTC. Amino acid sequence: CASSGTVSSYEQYF.

The CDR3 DNA follows: TGTGCCAGCTCACCAGAAAGGGGGCGCGGCTACACCTTC. Translating it yields CASSPERGRGYTF. V usage is TRBV18 and J usage is TRBJ1-2, with 7 bases that match TRBD1. The CDR3 consists of 13 residues. Per the germline V gene, CDR1 is KGHSH and CDR2 is LQKENI. V lost 2 bases and J lost 8; bases outside the gene matches: 5.

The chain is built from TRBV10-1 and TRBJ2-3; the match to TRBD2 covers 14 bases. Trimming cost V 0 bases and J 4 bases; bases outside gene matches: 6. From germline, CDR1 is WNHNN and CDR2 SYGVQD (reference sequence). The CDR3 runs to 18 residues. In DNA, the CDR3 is TGCGCCAGCAGTGAGTCGACTAGCGGGGGGGCCGCTCCAGATACGCAGTATTTT. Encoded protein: CASSESTSGGAAPDTQYF.

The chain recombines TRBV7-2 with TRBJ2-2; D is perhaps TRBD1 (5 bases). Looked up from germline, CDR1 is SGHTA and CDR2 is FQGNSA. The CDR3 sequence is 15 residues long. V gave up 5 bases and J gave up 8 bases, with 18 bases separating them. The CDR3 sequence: CASSPLQAARGELFF. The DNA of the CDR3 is TGTGCCAGCAGCCCTCTACAGGCTGCAAGGGGGGAGCTGTTTTTT. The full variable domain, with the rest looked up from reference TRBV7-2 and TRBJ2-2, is GAGVSQSPSNKVTEKGKDVELRCDPISGHTALYWYRQSLGQGLEFLIYFQGNSAPDKSGLPSDRFSAERTGGSVSTLTIQRTQQEDSAVYLCASSPLQAARGELFFGEGSRLTVL.

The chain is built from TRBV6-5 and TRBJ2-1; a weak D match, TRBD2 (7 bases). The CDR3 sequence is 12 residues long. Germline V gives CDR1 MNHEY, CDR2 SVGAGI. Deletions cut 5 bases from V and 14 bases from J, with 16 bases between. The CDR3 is CASSDGGAREFF. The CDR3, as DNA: TGTGCCAGCAGTGATGGGGGGGCGAGGGAGTTCTTC.

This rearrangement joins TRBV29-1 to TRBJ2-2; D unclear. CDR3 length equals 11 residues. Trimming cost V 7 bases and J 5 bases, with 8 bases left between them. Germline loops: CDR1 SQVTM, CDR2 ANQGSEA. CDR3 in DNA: TGCAGCGCCTTTTTAACCGGGGAGCTGTTTTTT. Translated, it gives CSAFLTGELFF.